The 17 T cell receptor beta chains presented below share a single source sample, sequenced in a study of cytomegalovirus exposure and HLA in healthy donors. Only in-frame clones appear in the TCRdb table, and some are missing; sequencing was by immunoSEQ multiplex PCR. This table holds approximately 180,000 clones, approximately 87% found once. Material: PBMCs. The receptors here all came from a woman aged 30 to 39 in good health and CMV-seronegative.

This clone was observed a handful of times. V usage is TRBV28 and J usage is TRBJ1-2; D may be TRBD1 (5 bases). The ends were cut back, 6 bases at V and 6 bases at J, with 17 bases in the middle. This CDR3 is 14 amino acids long. Germline CDR1 and CDR2: MDHEN and SYDVKM. This CDR3 is CASSQPGGGDGYTF. In DNA form, the CDR3 reads TGTGCCAGCAGCCAACCCGGTGGAGGGGATGGCTACACCTTC.

V gene TRBV6-5 combines with J gene TRBJ2-7; 8 bases are shared with TRBD1. Germline V CDR1 and CDR2: MNHEY, SVGAGI. The CDR3 has 12 amino acids. J gave up 10 bases and V 5 bases, and 7 bases lay outside the gene matches. CDR3 loop: CASSNRRGLQYF. DNA for the CDR3: TGTGCCAGCAGTAATCGCAGGGGGCTTCAGTACTTC.

This chain links TRBV6-1 with TRBJ2-3; 10 bases are a match to TRBD2. The CDR3 runs 15 residues. CDR1 and CDR2 (germline): MNHNS, SASEGT. Trimming took 7 bases from V and 3 from J; bases not matched to a gene: 7. The CDR3 sequence: CASNAGTSATDTQYF. The CDR3 DNA reads as TGTGCCAGCAACGCCGGGACTAGCGCTACAGATACGCAGTATTTT.

The chain is built from TRBV6-6 and TRBJ1-1; the match to TRBD1 covers 10 bases. Trimming cost V 5 bases and J 5 bases; bases outside gene matches: 8. Germline CDR1 and CDR2: MNHNY and SVGAGI (reference sequence). This CDR3 comprises 15 residues. This CDR3 reads CASSPERTGGTEAFF. Written as DNA, the CDR3 is TGTGCCAGCAGTCCAGAGCGGACAGGGGGGACTGAAGCTTTCTTT.

V is TRBV15 and J is TRBJ1-5; D might be TRBD1 (5 bases). The CDR3 length is 15 residues. Germline CDR1 and CDR2: LNHNV and YYDKDF (reference sequence). Trimming took 6 bases from V and 0 from J, leaving 12 bases between them. Here the CDR3 DNA reads TGTGCCACCAGGAAACAGGACATTAGCAATCAGCCCCAGCATTTT. Amino acids: CATRKQDISNQPQHF.

CDR3 coding DNA: TGCGCCAGCAGTGAGTCGGAGGTCGGCGAGCAGTACTTC. Its translation is CASSESEVGEQYF. This rearrangement joins TRBV10-1 to TRBJ2-7; D is perhaps TRBD2 (5 bases). Germline CDR1 is WNHNN and CDR2 is SYGVQD (reference sequence). Trimming took 0 bases from V and 6 from J, leaving 9 bases between them. The CDR3 has 13 amino acids.

The chain uses TRBV5-6 and TRBJ1-1, with 8 nucleotides matching TRBD1. Per germline, CDR1 SGHDT and CDR2 YYEEEE. Germline trimming cut 2 bases from V and 4 bases from J; bases unmatched to any gene: 10. The CDR3 has 16 amino acids. Written as DNA, the CDR3 is TGTGCCAGCAGCTTCCGGACAGGGCGGGGTGGCACTGAAGCTTTCTTT. Amino acids: CASSFRTGRGGTEAFF.

V gene TRBV2 combines with J gene TRBJ1-4; D gene unclear. There are 13 residues in the CDR3. Germline CDR1 and CDR2: SNHLY and FYNNEI. V was trimmed by 10 bases and J by 4 bases, leaving 13 bases between them. The CDR3 is CATFFPGNEKLFF. The CDR3 region has the DNA TGTGCCACCTTCTTTCCGGGTAATGAAAAACTGTTTTTT.

CDR3 sequence: CAWSVRSTDTQYF. The CDR3 coding sequence is TGTGCCTGGAGTGTACGGAGCACAGATACGCAGTATTTT. The chain has TRBV30 and TRBJ2-3; D is ambiguous. The CDR3 covers 13 residues. Germline V gene lookup returns CDR1 GTSNPN and CDR2 SVGIG (reference sequence). Trimming took 0 bases from V and 0 from J, leaving 4 bases between them.

The chain carries TRBV5-1 and TRBJ2-5; TRBD2 matches 10 bases. The CDR3 length is 13 residues. V lost 4 bases and J lost 5; bases outside the gene matches: 2. Germline CDR1 SGHRS, CDR2 YFSETQ. The DNA of the CDR3 is TGCGCCAGCAGCGGGGGACTAGCGGAGACCCAGTACTTC. Translation: CASSGGLAETQYF.

The chain links TRBV27 to TRBJ2-2; 8 positions agree with TRBD1. Trimming cost V 3 bases and J 6 bases; bases outside gene matches: 12. This CDR3 contains 17 residues. Germline values: CDR1 MNHEY, CDR2 SMNVEV (reference sequence). CDR3 residues: CASSFYPLGQVSGELFF. As DNA, the CDR3 is TGTGCCAGCAGTTTTTACCCCTTGGGACAGGTATCCGGGGAGCTGTTTTTT.

This clone was counted once. This rearrangement joins TRBV11-3 to TRBJ1-5; the match to TRBD1 covers 7 bases. Germline V gene data show CDR1 as SGHNT and CDR2 as YENEEA. J lost 3 bases, V lost 5 bases, and 13 bases had no gene match. CDR3 length: 17 amino acids. Written as DNA, the CDR3 is TGTGCCAGCAGCCCCAAATGGGACAGACAACACAATCAGCCCCAGCATTTT. Amino acids: CASSPKWDRQHNQPQHF.

This clone was picked up a small number of times. The CDR3 protein is CASSLNRANYGYTF. As DNA, the CDR3 is TGTGCCAGCAGTTTAAACCGGGCTAACTATGGCTACACCTTC. This chain uses TRBV27 with TRBJ1-2; D uncertain. The germline V gene encodes CDR1 MNHEY and CDR2 SMNVEV (reference sequence). The CDR3 consists of 14 residues. The V and J ends lost 2 bases and 0 bases respectively, with 7 bases between them.

This chain uses TRBV29-1 with TRBJ2-2; 12 bases match TRBD2. J gave up 6 bases and V 4 bases, and 6 bases lay outside the gene matches. Germline V gene sequence: CDR1 SQVTM, CDR2 ANQGSEA. This CDR3 is built from 15 residues. In DNA form, the CDR3 reads TGCAGCGTTGGGGCTCTAGCGGGGGGGCCCGGGGAGCTGTTTTTT. This gives the protein CSVGALAGGPGELFF.

The chain joins TRBV9 to TRBJ1-2; D may be TRBD1 (6 bases). Trimming pared 4 bases from V and 0 bases from J, leaving 16 bases between. This CDR3 is built from 16 residues. Germline CDR1 is SGDLS and CDR2 is YYNGEE. The CDR3 is CASSPITGWTNYGYTF. The CDR3 DNA reads TGTGCCAGCAGCCCCATAACAGGGTGGACTAACTATGGCTACACCTTC.

The chain combines TRBV9 with TRBJ1-6, with TRBD1 matching 9 bases. Germline V gene data show CDR1 as SGDLS and CDR2 as YYNGEE. After removal of 3 bases from V and 10 bases from J, the junction contained 14 bases not matched to a gene. This CDR3 spans 17 amino acids. CDR3 coding DNA: TGTGCCAGCAGCGCGACAGCACCACAGGGGGCAGAGTCACCCCTCCACTTT. Amino acid sequence: CASSATAPQGAESPLHF.

V and J are TRBV21-1 and TRBJ1-2; TRBD1, the table's D call, was not compared with the DNA. TRBV21-1 is deemed a pseudogene. There are 13 residues in the CDR3. The CDR3 coding sequence is TGTGCCAGCAGGATGGACAGGGCCCATGGCTACACCTTC. It codes for CASRMDRAHGYTF.